The 9 T cell receptor beta chains listed next were all sequenced from one sample in a study of brain T cells in children with intractable seizures. Method: immunoSEQ multiplex PCR; TCRdb's copy keeps in-frame clones and lacks some. The sample contains over 95,000 clones, 94% of which appear only once. The source material was peripheral blood, sampled at surgery. Receptor source: a boy less than two years old with hemimegalencephaly and intractable seizures.

The chain couples TRBV29-1 to TRBJ2-1, with TRBD2 matching over 10 bases. Unmatched junction bases numbered 8, after V lost 5 bases and J lost 7 bases. Germline V gene sequence: CDR1 SQVTM, CDR2 ANQGSEA. The CDR3 loop spans 14 amino acids. The CDR3 here is CSVSVAGGGNEQFF. As DNA, the CDR3 is TGCAGCGTTAGTGTAGCGGGAGGTGGGAATGAGCAGTTCTTC.

This chain connects TRBV6-7 to TRBJ1-3; a weak D match, TRBD1 (6 bases). TRBV6-7 belongs to the ORF category, with a function that is uncertain. V lost 0 bases to trimming and J lost 7 bases, with 13 bases between them. The CDR3 totals 15 residues. The CDR3 DNA sequence: TGTGCCAGCAGTTACTCGGGACATTTAAGGAACACCATATATTTT. Protein sequence: CASSYSGHLRNTIYF.

The chain has TRBV7-9 and TRBJ2-7; D is unclear. The germline gives CDR1 SEHNR, CDR2 FQNEAQ (reference sequence). The germline V and J ends were trimmed by 7 bases and 3 bases, with 19 bases remaining between them. The CDR3 covers 15 residues. The CDR3 bases are TGTGCCAGCATCCGAACCGGCCGGAGTGGCTACGAGCAGTACTTC. It encodes CASIRTGRSGYEQYF.

V is TRBV19 and J is TRBJ2-7, with 11 bases fitting TRBD1. The trim removed 5 bases at V and 2 bases at J, leaving 5 bases unmatched. In germline, CDR1 is LNHDA, CDR2 SQIVND (reference sequence). The CDR3 runs 15 residues. CDR3 coding DNA: TGTGCCAGTAGTCCAGGGACAGGGGGGACCTACGAGCAGTACTTC. It is translated as CASSPGTGGTYEQYF.

The rearrangement uses TRBV28 and TRBJ2-7; 7 bases align to TRBD2. Trimming cost V 2 bases and J 3 bases; bases outside gene matches: 10. CDR1 is MDHEN, CDR2 SYDVKM, per germline. This CDR3 comprises 16 residues. This CDR3 reads CASSLEASGKYYEQYF. The CDR3 DNA follows: TGTGCCAGCAGTTTAGAGGCTAGCGGAAAATACTACGAGCAGTACTTC.

This clone was seen just once. The rearrangement links TRBV12-3 or TRBV12-4 to TRBJ2-7; D is unresolved. The CDR3 spans 12 residues. Trimming stripped 3 bases from V and 7 bases from J, with 10 bases between. CDR3 protein: CASSFKGWEQYF. Here the CDR3 DNA reads TGTGCCAGCAGTTTTAAGGGTTGGGAGCAGTACTTC.

The V and J genes are TRBV5-6 and TRBJ1-5; the D gene is possibly TRBD1 (5 bases). Trimming pared 0 bases from V and 6 bases from J, leaving 7 bases between. There are 13 residues in the CDR3. Germline lookup yields CDR1 SGHDT and CDR2 YYEEEE. CDR3 nucleotides: TGTGCCAGCAGCTTGGGGGGCACTCAGCCCCAGCATTTT. Amino acids: CASSLGGTQPQHF.

The chain joins TRBV2 to TRBJ2-7; 9 bases fit TRBD1. The CDR3 loop spans 14 amino acids. CDR1 SNHLY and CDR2 FYNNEI come from the germline V gene. V lost 4 bases and J lost 5; bases outside the gene matches: 6. The CDR3 DNA sequence: TGTGCCAGCAGTGCACGGGACAGGGTCCACGAGCAGTACTTC. Its translation is CASSARDRVHEQYF.

This clone was seen a single time. In nucleotides, the CDR3 is TGTGCCAGTAGTATAACGGGGACTGAAAAACTGTTTTTT. It yields the protein CASSITGTEKLFF. The chain links TRBV19 to TRBJ1-4; a weak D match, TRBD1 (5 bases). The CDR3 has 13 amino acids. Germline loops: CDR1 LNHDA, CDR2 SQIVND (reference sequence). The ends were cut back, 2 bases at V and 7 bases at J, with 8 bases in the middle.